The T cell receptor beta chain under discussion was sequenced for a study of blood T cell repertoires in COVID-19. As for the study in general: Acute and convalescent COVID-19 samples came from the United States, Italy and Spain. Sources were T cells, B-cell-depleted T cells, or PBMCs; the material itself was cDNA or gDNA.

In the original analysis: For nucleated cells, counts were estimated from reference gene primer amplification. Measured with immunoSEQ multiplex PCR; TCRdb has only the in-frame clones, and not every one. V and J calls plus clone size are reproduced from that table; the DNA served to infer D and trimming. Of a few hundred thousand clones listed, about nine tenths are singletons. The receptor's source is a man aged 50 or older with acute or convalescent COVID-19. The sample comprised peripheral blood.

CDR3 nucleotide sequence: TGTGCCAGCAGCTCCCGGGGGGCTGCCGGGGAGCTGTTTTTT. It codes for CASSSRGAAGELFF. The V and J genes are TRBV7-8 and TRBJ2-2; D possibly corresponds to TRBD2 (7 bases). The V gene lost 4 bases and the J gene lost 6 bases, with 12 bases spanning the gap. Germline lookup yields CDR1 SGHVS and CDR2 FQNEAQ. The CDR3 covers 14 residues.